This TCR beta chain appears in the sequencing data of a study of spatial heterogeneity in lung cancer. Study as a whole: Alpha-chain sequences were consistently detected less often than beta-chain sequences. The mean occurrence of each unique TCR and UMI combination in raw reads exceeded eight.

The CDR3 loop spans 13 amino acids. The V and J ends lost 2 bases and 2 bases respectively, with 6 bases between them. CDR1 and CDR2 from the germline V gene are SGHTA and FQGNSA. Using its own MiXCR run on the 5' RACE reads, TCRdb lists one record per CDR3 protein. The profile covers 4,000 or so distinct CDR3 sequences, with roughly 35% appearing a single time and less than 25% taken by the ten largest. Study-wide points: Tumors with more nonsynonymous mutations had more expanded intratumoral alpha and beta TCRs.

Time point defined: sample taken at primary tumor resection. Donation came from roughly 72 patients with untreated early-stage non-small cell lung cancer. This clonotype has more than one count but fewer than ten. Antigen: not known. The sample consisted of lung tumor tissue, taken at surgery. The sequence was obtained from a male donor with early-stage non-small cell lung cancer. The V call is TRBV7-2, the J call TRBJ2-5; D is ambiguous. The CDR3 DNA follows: TGTGCCAGCAGCTTAAGGATTCAAGAGACCCAGTACTTC. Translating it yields CASSLRIQETQYF.